A single T cell receptor beta chain is shown here with its context. The table lists this clonotype with many counts. Its target antigen remains unknown. Base qualities were left out, and no much larger clone turns up one base away. These data originate in a study of regulatory T cells in long-lasting Graves disease (dated by TCRdb to the early 2020s). The study in broad terms: Persistent Graves' disease was defined as persistently positive TSH receptor autoantibodies together with antithyroid drug treatment for over 5 years. Peripheral blood TCR sequencing and RNA sequencing compared persistent Graves' disease patients with newly diagnosed Graves' disease patients. The study took place in China and was registered as a clinical trial. A total of 35 or so samples were covered by TCR sequencing, comprising roughly 13 persistent and about 20 newly diagnosed Graves' disease patients. Antithyroid drugs had been taken for 8.5 to 13 years on average by persistent Graves' disease patients in the clinical cohort.

Library preparation was by multiplex PCR. TCRdb records Illumina HiSeq 4000 as the sequencer. CDR3 regions were amplified by Arm-PCR with iRepertoire HTBI primers to construct TCR beta libraries. Gel purification was performed on PCR products prior to sequencing. The authors' pipeline ran thus. Gene usage analysis of CDR3 amino acid clonotypes relied on the approximately 68 TRBV and 15 or so TRBJ segments identified across samples. COPE and FqMerger were used to merge the filtered high-quality paired reads into contigs. Contigs were aligned with BLAST to IMGT TRBV, TRBD and TRBJ reference genes, and CDR3 was defined per IMGT. Any clonotype with a frequency above 0.1% was counted as a highly expanded clone. Repertoire diversity was measured by Shannon entropy, and V-J evenness by the Gini coefficient. A clonotype was considered public if more than one individual shared it. Using fastp trimming at Q25 and MiXCR clonotype assembly, TCRdb reanalyzed the public sequencing data and kept in-frame beta chains. Every distinct CDR3 protein forms one entry, paired with its most common genes and DNA. The V and J calls shown here were made by TCRdb, not taken from the authors' results. This sample holds hundreds of thousands of distinct CDR3 sequences; 20% to 25% were observed only once. Around 7% of the sample belongs to the ten largest clones.

What the time point label conveys for this sample: persistent/refractory GD, antithyroid drugs over 5 years with positive TRAb. RNA was extracted from PBMCs in TRIzol for both TCR sequencing and RNA sequencing. The diagnosis of Graves' disease followed American Thyroid Association guidelines. Patients were recruited from an endocrinology department in Xi'an, China. Each patient gave approximately 9.7 milliliters of peripheral blood, collected in an EDTA anticoagulant tube. Ficoll Paque Plus density gradient separation was used to isolate PBMCs, and no further T cell sorting was performed. An Agilent 2100 Bioanalyzer and agarose gel were used to check RNA quality, and a NanoDrop 2000 was used to measure RNA concentration. CDR1 and CDR2 are drawn from the germline V gene: SGHAT, FQNNGV. V is reduced by 5 bases and J by 0 bases, leaving a spacing of 20 bases between them. The CDR3, cysteine through phenylalanine, is 19 amino acids long. Only CDR3 DNA remains: 57 bases, in frame from the first base.

Results and caveats for the whole study, not just this receptor: Preferential use of TRBV28, TRBJ1-2 and TRBJ2-5 was observed in persistent disease, whereas TRBV20-1 and TRBJ2-1 were favored in newly diagnosed disease. Sequencing and analysis were restricted to the TCR beta chain. The small sample size was acknowledged by the authors as a limitation that may reduce accuracy. More public clonotypes were shared among persistent patients (2,741) than among newly diagnosed patients (roughly 1,000). Peripheral blood alone was examined, since thyroid tissue, which constituted the primary lesion, could not be accessed. Lower TCR Shannon entropy and fewer highly expanded clones were observed in persistent Graves' disease patients than in newly diagnosed patients, which suggested clonal expansion.

The sequencing used peripheral blood mononuclear cells (PBMCs), collected when the disease was refractory, from a patient treated with antithyroid drugs. The TCR sequence derives from a female donor with Graves disease. The chain is encoded by TRBV11-2 joined to TRBJ2-6, with TRBD2 tentatively as D gene (6 bases match). The CDR3 sequence is CASSPGGDFLSSGANVLTF. The sequence in DNA is TGTGCCAGCAGCCCAGGCGGGGACTTCCTCAGCTCTGGGGCCAACGTCCTGACTTTC.